The 20 T cell receptor beta chains given below trace back to one sample, sequenced in a study of beta chain features in type 1 diabetes. What was sequenced were expressed TCRB transcripts, since all of the isolated RNA had been reverse transcribed. Clones were read by immunoSEQ multiplex PCR, and TCRdb kept only the in-frame ones, dropping some. The sample has around 400,000 clones, about 12% seen once. Sequenced sample: naive CD4+ T cells from blood. Receptor source: a man younger than 35 in good health.

This sequence joins TRBV5-1 and TRBJ1-1; D perhaps matches TRBD1 (5 bases). The CDR3 loop spans 13 amino acids. Trimming stripped 4 bases from V and 4 bases from J, with 11 bases between. From germline, CDR1 is SGHRS and CDR2 YFSETQ. This chain's CDR3 is CASSQGASTEAFF. The DNA of the CDR3 is TGCGCCAGCAGCCAGGGCGCGAGCACTGAAGCTTTCTTT.

In its sample, this clone was seen a few times. The rearrangement uses TRBV9 and TRBJ1-6; D remains unclear. CDR3 length: 14 residues. V gave up 1 base and J gave up 5 bases, with 7 bases separating them. Germline lookup yields CDR1 SGDLS and CDR2 YYNGEE. This chain's CDR3 is CASSVRQDNSPLHF. The CDR3, as DNA: TGTGCCAGCAGCGTAAGGCAGGATAATTCACCCCTCCACTTT.

This clone has only a few counts. The chain joins TRBV30 to TRBJ2-6; no reliable D call. The CDR3 is 19 amino acids. Germline values: CDR1 GTSNPN, CDR2 SVGIG (reference sequence). Trimming shortened V by 0 bases and J by 0 bases, and 18 bases separated the two germline ends. CDR3 DNA sequence: TGTGCCTGGAGTGTATATTTTGGCAGGTTGAGCTCTGGGGCCAACGTCCTGACTTTC. Protein: CAWSVYFGRLSSGANVLTF.

This clone was observed a handful of times. The chain carries TRBV19 and TRBJ2-6; D call uncertain. The CDR3 has 14 residues. With 7 bases removed from V and 0 bases from J, the gap between germline ends came to 7 bases. Germline CDR1 is LNHDA and CDR2 is SQIVND (reference sequence). The DNA of the CDR3 is TGTGCCAGTATCAGTTCCTCTGGGGCCAACGTCCTGACTTTC. Residues: CASISSSGANVLTF.

This clone was found a few times. The chain is built from TRBV7-2 and TRBJ2-3; possible D gene TRBD1, 6 bases. The CDR3 spans 14 residues. Trimming took off 7 bases at V and 2 bases at J, with 13 bases between the two ends. CDR1 is SGHTA, CDR2 FQGNSA, per germline. This CDR3 is CASKKTGPTDTQYF. CDR3 sequence (DNA): TGTGCCAGCAAGAAGACAGGTCCCACAGATACGCAGTATTTT.

Many counts were recorded for this clone. V usage is TRBV29-1 and J usage is TRBJ2-3; TRBD1 agrees at 9 bases. The CDR3 has 14 residues. Germline loops: CDR1 SQVTM, CDR2 ANQGSEA. Trimming took 5 bases from V and 8 from J; bases not matched to a gene: 11. The CDR3 sequence: CSVRGQGARTTQYF. CDR3 coding DNA: TGCAGCGTTCGGGGACAGGGCGCCCGGACTACGCAGTATTTT.

This clone was counted a few times. The V call is TRBV27, the J call TRBJ1-6; TRBD1 aligns across 9 bases. The V gene end was trimmed by 5 bases and the J gene end by 9 bases; junction bases not matched to a gene: 8. Looked up from germline, CDR1 is MNHEY and CDR2 is SMNVEV (reference sequence). The CDR3 loop spans 15 amino acids. CDR3 loop: CASSRPGQGGSPLHF. CDR3 DNA: TGTGCCAGCAGTCGACCGGGACAGGGCGGTTCACCCCTCCACTTT.

CDR3 region: CASRTTGDAYEQYF. The CDR3 DNA is TGTGCCAGTAGGACGACAGGGGACGCCTACGAGCAGTACTTC. The chain recombines TRBV19 with TRBJ2-7, with 8 bases identical to TRBD1. The CDR3 spans 14 residues. J was trimmed by 2 bases and V by 6 bases; bases with no gene match: 6. Germline loops: CDR1 LNHDA, CDR2 SQIVND (reference sequence).

This clone was seen more than once but under ten times. This rearrangement joins TRBV5-1 to TRBJ2-3; 11 positions match TRBD2. Germline loops: CDR1 SGHRS, CDR2 YFSETQ. The CDR3 consists of 16 residues. V gave up 3 bases and J gave up 2 bases; unmatched junction bases: 5. DNA of the CDR3: TGCGCCAGCAGCTCCTGGACTAGCGGGCCCACAGATACGCAGTATTTT. It yields the protein CASSSWTSGPTDTQYF.

Only a few counts were recorded for this clone. V gene TRBV9 combines with J gene TRBJ1-2; 10 bases agree with TRBD1. J lost 7 bases, V lost 4 bases, and 4 bases had no gene match. Per the germline V gene, CDR1 is SGDLS and CDR2 is YYNGEE. CDR3 size: 13 residues. The CDR3 DNA follows: TGTGCCAGCAGCCCTAGGACAGGGGGTGGCTACACCTTC. Its protein product is CASSPRTGGGYTF.

The rearrangement uses TRBV30 and TRBJ2-7; perhaps TRBD1 as D (5 bases). The germline gives CDR1 GTSNPN, CDR2 SVGIG (reference sequence). This CDR3 comprises 13 residues. V was clipped by 0 bases and J by 6 bases, with 12 bases between them. DNA of the CDR3: TGTGCCTGGAGTGTAGGGGATCTACGCGAGCAGTACTTC. Its translation is CAWSVGDLREQYF.

This clone appeared a few times. The rearrangement links TRBV4-1 to TRBJ2-1; TRBD2 agrees at 11 bases. CDR3 length equals 18 residues. Germline trimming cut 4 bases from V and 6 bases from J; bases unmatched to any gene: 14. The germline V gene encodes CDR1 MGHRA and CDR2 YSYEKL. The CDR3 nucleotides read TGCGCCAGCAGCCTAGCGGGAGGGAGGAGTATCGGTGGCAATGAGCAGTTCTTC. Its translation is CASSLAGGRSIGGNEQFF.

This rearrangement joins TRBV19 to TRBJ2-3; 9 nucleotides align to TRBD2. CDR1 is LNHDA, CDR2 SQIVND, per germline (reference sequence). V dropped 6 bases and J dropped 6; count of bases not matched to a gene: 7. The length of the CDR3 is 14 residues. The CDR3 loop is CASRRAGGADTQYF. The CDR3 bases are TGTGCCAGTAGACGGGCGGGAGGGGCGGATACGCAGTATTTT.

The chain is built from TRBV28 and TRBJ2-1, with D maybe TRBD2 (6 bases). CDR1 and CDR2 from the germline V gene are MDHEN and SYDVKM. The CDR3 runs to 19 residues. V dropped 5 bases and J dropped 5 bases, with 28 bases sitting between them. The CDR3 is CASSTRSNRRANFHNEQFF. DNA of the CDR3: TGTGCCAGCAGTACACGAAGCAACAGGAGGGCCAATTTTCACAATGAGCAGTTCTTC.

This clone was picked up a small number of times. The V and J genes are TRBV7-2 and TRBJ2-7, with 7 bases lining up with TRBD2. The CDR3 covers 16 residues. In germline, CDR1 is SGHTA, CDR2 FQGNSA. Losses at the gene ends were 5 bases for V and 0 bases for J; bases not matched to a gene: 10. The CDR3 DNA reads as TGTGCCAGCAGCAGAACATCTAGCGGACCCTCCTACGAGCAGTACTTC. This encodes CASSRTSSGPSYEQYF.

This clone was seen more than once but under ten times. V and J are TRBV7-8 and TRBJ2-4; 8 bases map to TRBD1. Germline lookup yields CDR1 SGHVS and CDR2 FQNEAQ. The CDR3 covers 16 residues. Trimming took 5 bases from V and 1 from J; bases not matched to a gene: 7. CDR3 coding DNA: TGTGCCAGCAGCCTCGGACAGGGTGTGGCCAAAAACATTCAGTACTTC. Its translation: CASSLGQGVAKNIQYF.

The chain has TRBV5-8 and TRBJ2-4; tentative D call: TRBD2 (5 bases). The V end lost 2 bases, the J end lost 13 bases, and 13 bases lay between the germline ends. The CDR3 is 12 residues long. Germline lookup yields CDR1 SGHTS and CDR2 YDEGEE. The CDR3 DNA sequence: TGTGCCAGCAGCTTTCCCGGCGGGCAGCAGTACTTC. Amino acid sequence: CASSFPGGQQYF. The full variable domain, completed using reference TRBV5-8 and TRBJ2-4, is EAGVTQSPTHLIKTRGQQATLRCSPISGHTSVYWYQQALGLGLQFLLWYDEGEERNRGNFPPRFSGRQFPNYSSELNVNALELEDSALYLCASSFPGGQQYFGAGTRLSVL.

Only a few counts were recorded for this clone. This chain joins TRBV4-3 and TRBJ2-5, with 7 nucleotides matching TRBD1. Germline CDR1 reads LGHNA; CDR2 reads YSLEER. Unmatched junction bases numbered 3, after V lost 4 bases and J lost 1 base. This CDR3 comprises 14 residues. CDR3 sequence: CASSLRDSQETQYF. DNA of the CDR3: TGCGCCAGCAGCCTCCGGGACAGCCAAGAGACCCAGTACTTC.

This clone was counted between two and nine times. Other DNA sequences from this sample encode an identical CDR3 as well. The chain uses TRBV28 and TRBJ2-7; 7 bases match TRBD2. V dropped 7 bases and J dropped 4; count of bases not matched to a gene: 10. Germline loops: CDR1 MDHEN, CDR2 SYDVKM. This CDR3 is built from 14 residues. CDR3 sequence reads: CASTPGGRTYEQYF. In DNA, the CDR3 is TGTGCCAGCACTCCGGGGGGACGGACATACGAGCAGTACTTC.

Only a few counts were recorded for this clone. CDR3 protein: CASSELAYEQFF. The CDR3, as DNA: TGTGCCAGCAGTGAGCTAGCGTACGAGCAGTTCTTC. The chain carries TRBV2 and TRBJ2-1; D perhaps matches TRBD2 (6 bases). Germline CDR1 is SNHLY and CDR2 is FYNNEI. Trimming stripped 3 bases from V and 10 bases from J, with 10 bases between. The CDR3 consists of 12 residues.